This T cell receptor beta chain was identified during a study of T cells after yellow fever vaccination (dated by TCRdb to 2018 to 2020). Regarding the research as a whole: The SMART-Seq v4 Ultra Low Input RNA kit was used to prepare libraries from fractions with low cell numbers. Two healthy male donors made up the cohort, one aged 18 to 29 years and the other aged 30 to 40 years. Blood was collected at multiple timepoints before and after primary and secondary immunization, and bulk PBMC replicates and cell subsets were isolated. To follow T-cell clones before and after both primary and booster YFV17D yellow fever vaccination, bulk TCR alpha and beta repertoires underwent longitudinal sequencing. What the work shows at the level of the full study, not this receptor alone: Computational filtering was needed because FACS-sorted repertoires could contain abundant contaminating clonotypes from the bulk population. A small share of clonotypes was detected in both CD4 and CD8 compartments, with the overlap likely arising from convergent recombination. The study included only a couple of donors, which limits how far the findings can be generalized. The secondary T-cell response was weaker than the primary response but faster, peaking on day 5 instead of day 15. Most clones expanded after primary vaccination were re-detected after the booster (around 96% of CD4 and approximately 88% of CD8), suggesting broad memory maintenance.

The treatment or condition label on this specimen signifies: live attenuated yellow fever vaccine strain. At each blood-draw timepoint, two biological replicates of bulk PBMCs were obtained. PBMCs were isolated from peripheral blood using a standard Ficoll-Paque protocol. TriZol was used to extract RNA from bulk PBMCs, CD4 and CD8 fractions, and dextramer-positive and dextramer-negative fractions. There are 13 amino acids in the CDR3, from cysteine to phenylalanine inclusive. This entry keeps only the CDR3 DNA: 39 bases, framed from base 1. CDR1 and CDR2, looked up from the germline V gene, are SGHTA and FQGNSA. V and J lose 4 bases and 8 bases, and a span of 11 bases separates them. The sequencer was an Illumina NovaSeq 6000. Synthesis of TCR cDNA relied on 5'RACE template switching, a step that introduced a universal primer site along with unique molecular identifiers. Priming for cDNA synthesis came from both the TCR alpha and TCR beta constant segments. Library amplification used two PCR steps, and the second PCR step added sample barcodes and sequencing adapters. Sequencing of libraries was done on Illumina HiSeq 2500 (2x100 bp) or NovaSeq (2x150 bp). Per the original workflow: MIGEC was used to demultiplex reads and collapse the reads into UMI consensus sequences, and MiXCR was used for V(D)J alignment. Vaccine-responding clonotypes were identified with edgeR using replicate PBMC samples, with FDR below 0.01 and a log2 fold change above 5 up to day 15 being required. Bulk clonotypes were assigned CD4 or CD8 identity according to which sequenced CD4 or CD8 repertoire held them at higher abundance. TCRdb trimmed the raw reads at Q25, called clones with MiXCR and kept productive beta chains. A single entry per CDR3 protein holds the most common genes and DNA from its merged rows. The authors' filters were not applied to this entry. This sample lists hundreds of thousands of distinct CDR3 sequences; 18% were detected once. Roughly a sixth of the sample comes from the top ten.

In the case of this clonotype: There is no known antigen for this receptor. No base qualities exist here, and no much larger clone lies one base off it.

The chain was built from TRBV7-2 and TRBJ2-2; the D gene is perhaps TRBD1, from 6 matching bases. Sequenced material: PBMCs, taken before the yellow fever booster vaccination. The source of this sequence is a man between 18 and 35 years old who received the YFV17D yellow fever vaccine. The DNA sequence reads TGTGCCAGCAGCTCACAGGGTTGGGGGGAGCTGTTTTTT. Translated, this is CASSSQGWGELFF.